This T cell receptor beta chain is drawn from a study of T cell repertoires in cytomegalovirus infection. General study results and limits: The ex vivo response showed dominance by HLA-C-restricted CMV-specific TCR beta clonotypes.

As concerns this clonotype: Its antigen is undetermined.

This CDR3 contains 14 residues. V was pared by 1 base and J by 0 bases, with 3 bases of the junction left unmatched. Per germline, CDR1 DFQATT and CDR2 SNEGSKA (reference sequence). TCRdb independently ran MiXCR on the reads; one entry per CDR3 protein. The data show around 550,000 distinct CDR3 sequences, roughly 29% seen once. J is TRBJ2-7 and V is TRBV20-1; the match to TRBD2 covers 7 bases. Material for sequencing was PBMCs. The receptor was isolated from a human donor in good health (CMV status not recorded). Some clones in this sample may be carry-over from other donors' samples. As DNA, the CDR3 is TGCAGTGCTAGAGGCCTAGCGGACTCCTACGAGCAGTACTTC. Translation gives CSARGLADSYEQYF.